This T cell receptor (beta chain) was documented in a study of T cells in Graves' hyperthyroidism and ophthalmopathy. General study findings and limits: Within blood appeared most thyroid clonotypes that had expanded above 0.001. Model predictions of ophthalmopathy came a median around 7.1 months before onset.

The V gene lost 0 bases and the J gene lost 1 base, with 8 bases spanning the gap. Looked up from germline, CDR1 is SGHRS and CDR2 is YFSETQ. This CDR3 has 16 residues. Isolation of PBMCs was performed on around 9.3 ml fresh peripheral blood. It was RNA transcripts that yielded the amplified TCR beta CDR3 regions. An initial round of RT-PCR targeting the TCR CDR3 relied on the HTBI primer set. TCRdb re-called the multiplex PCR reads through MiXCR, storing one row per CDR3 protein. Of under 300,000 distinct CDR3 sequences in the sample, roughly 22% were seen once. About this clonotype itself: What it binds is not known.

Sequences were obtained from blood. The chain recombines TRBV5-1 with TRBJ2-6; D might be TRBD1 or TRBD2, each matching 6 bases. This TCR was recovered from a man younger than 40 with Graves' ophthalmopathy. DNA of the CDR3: TGCGCCAGCAGCTTGGGAGGGGGGTCTGGGGCCAACGTCCTGACTTTC. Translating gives CASSLGGGSGANVLTF.